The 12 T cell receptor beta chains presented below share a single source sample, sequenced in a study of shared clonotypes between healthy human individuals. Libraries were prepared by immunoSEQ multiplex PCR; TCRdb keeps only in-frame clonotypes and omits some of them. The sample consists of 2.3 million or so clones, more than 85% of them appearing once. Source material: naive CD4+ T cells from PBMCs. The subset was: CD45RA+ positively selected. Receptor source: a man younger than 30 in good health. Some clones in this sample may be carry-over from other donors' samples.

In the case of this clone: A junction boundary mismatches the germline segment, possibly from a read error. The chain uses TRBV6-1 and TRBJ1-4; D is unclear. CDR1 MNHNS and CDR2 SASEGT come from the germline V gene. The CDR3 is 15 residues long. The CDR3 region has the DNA TGTGCCAGCAATGAAGCCTATAGGGCGTTGGAAAAACTGTTTTTT. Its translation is CASNEAYRALEKLFF.

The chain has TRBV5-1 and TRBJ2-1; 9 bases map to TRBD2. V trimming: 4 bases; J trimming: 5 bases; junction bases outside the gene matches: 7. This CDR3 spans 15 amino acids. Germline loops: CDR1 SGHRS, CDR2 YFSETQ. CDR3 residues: CASSLIAGAHNEQFF. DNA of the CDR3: TGCGCCAGCAGCCTTATAGCGGGAGCGCACAATGAGCAGTTCTTC.

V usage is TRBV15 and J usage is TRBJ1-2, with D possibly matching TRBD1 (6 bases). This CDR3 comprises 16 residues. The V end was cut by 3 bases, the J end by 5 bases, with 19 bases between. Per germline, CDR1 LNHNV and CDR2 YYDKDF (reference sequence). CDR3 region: CATSSKPTGSGYGYTF. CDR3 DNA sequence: TGTGCCACCAGCAGCAAACCTACAGGGAGTGGGTATGGCTACACCTTC.

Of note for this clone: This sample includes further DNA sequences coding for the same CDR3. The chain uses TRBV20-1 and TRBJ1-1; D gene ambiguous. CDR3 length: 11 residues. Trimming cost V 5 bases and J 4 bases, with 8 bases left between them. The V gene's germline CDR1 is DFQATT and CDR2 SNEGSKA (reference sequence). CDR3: CSAGRGTEAFF. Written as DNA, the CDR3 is TGCAGTGCTGGACGGGGCACTGAAGCTTTCTTT.

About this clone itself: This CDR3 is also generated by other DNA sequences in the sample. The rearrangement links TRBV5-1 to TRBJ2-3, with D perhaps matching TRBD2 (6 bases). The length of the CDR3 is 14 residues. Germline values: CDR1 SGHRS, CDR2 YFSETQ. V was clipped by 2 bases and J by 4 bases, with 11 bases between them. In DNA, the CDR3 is TGCGCCAGCAGCTTAGTGGGAGGCGCAGATACGCAGTATTTT. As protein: CASSLVGGADTQYF. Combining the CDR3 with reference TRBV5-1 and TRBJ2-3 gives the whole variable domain KAGVTQTPRYLIKTRGQQVTLSCSPISGHRSVSWYQQTPGQGLQFLFEYFSETQRNKGNFPGRFSGRQFSNSRSEMNVSTLELGDSALYLCASSLVGGADTQYFGPGTRLTVL.

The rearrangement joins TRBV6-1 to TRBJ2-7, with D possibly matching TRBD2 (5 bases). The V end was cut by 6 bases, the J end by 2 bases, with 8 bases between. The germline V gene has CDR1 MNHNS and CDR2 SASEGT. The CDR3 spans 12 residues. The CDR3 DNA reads TGTGCCAGCAGGGGGAGCCCCTACGAGCAGTACTTC. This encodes CASRGSPYEQYF.

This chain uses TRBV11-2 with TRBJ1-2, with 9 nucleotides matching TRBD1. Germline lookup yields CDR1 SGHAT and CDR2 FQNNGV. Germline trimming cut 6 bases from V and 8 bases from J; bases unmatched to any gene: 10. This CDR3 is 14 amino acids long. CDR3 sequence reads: CASRPGTGIGGYTF. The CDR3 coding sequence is TGTGCCAGCAGGCCCGGGACAGGGATCGGCGGCTACACCTTC.

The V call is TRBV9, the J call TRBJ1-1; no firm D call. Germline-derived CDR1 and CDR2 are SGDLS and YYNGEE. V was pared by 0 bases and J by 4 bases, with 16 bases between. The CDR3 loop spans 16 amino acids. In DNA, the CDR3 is TGTGCCAGCAGCGTAGGTCCCATCCCGGAGGGCACTGAAGCTTTCTTT. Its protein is CASSVGPIPEGTEAFF.

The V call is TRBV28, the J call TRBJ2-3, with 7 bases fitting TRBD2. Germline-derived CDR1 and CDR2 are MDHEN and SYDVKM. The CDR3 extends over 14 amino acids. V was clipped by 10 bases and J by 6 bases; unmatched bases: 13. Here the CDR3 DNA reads TGTGCCAACTCGGTCGCGGGAGATAGGGATACGCAGTATTTT. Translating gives CANSVAGDRDTQYF.

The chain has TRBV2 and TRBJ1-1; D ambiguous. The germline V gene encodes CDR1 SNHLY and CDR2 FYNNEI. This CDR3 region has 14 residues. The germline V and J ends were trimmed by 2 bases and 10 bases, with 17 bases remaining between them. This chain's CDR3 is CASSERTGRDRAFF. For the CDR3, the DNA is TGTGCCAGCAGTGAAAGGACGGGTAGGGATCGAGCTTTCTTT.

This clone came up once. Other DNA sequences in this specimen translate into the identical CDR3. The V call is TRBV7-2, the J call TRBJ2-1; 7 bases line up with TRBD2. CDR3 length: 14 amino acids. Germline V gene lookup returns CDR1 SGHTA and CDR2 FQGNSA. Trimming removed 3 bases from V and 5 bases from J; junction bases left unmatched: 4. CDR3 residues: CASSFQRGDNEQFF. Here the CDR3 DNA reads TGTGCCAGCAGCTTCCAGCGGGGCGACAATGAGCAGTTCTTC.

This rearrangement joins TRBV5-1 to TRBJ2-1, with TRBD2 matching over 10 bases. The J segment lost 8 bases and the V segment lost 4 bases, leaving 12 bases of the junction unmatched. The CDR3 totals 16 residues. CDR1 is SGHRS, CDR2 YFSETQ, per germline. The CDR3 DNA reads TGCGCCAGCAGCACGCGTCGGCTAGCGGGAGATTATGAGCAGTTCTTC. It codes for CASSTRRLAGDYEQFF.